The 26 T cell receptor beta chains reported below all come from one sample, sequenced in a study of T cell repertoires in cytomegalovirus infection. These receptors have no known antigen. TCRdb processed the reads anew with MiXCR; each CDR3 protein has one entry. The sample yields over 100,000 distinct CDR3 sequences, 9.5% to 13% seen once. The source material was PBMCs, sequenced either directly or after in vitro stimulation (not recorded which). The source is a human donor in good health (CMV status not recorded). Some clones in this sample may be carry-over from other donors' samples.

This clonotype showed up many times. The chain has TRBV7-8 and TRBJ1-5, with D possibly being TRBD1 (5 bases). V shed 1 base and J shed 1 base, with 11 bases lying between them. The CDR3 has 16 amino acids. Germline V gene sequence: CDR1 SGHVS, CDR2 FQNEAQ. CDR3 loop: CASSLVRGLSNQPQHF. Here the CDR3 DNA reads TGTGCCAGCAGCTTAGTTAGGGGTTTGAGCAATCAGCCCCAGCATTTT.

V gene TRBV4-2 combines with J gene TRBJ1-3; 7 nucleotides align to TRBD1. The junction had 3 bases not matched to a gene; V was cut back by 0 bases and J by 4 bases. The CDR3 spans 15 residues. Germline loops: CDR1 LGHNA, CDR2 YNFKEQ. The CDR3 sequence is CASSQEGQPGNTIYF. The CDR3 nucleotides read TGTGCCAGCAGCCAAGAGGGACAGCCCGGAAACACCATATATTTT.

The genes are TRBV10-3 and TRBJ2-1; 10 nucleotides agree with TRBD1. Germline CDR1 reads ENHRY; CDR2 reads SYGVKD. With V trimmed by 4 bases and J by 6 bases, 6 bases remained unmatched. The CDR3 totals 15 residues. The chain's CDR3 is CAISVRTGGSNEQFF. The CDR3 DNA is TGTGCCATCAGTGTTCGGACAGGGGGAAGCAATGAGCAGTTCTTC.

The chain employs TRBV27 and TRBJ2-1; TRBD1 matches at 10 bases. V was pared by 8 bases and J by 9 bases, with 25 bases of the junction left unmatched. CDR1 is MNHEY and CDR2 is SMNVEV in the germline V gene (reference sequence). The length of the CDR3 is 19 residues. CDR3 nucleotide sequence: TGTGCCAGCCTAAAGCATACATCGCGACAGGGGGCGTTTGGTACTGAGCAGTTCTTC. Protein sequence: CASLKHTSRQGAFGTEQFF.

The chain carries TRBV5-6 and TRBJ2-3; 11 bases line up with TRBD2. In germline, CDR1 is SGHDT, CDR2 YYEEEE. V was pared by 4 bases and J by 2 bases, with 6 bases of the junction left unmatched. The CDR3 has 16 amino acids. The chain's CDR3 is CASSTLAGGPTDTQYF. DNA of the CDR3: TGTGCCAGCAGCACATTAGCGGGAGGGCCCACAGATACGCAGTATTTT.

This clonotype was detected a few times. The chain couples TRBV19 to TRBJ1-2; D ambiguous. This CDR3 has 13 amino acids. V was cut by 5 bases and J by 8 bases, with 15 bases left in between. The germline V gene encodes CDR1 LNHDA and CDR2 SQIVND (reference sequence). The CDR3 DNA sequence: TGTGCCAGTAGTCTCGACCAGACTCTAGGCTACACCTTC. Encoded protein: CASSLDQTLGYTF.

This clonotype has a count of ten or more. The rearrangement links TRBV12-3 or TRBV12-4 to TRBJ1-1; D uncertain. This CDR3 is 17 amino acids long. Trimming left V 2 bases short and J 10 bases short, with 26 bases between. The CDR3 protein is CASSLFSAGILPAPAFF. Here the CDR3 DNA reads TGTGCCAGCAGTTTATTTTCCGCTGGGATTCTGCCGGCTCCAGCTTTCTTT.

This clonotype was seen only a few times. The CDR3 DNA is TGTGCCAGCAGTTCGACTAGCGGGATTGGGAAAGAGACCCAGTACTTC. This translates into CASSSTSGIGKETQYF. This chain uses TRBV12-3 or TRBV12-4 with TRBJ2-5; 11 bases fit TRBD2. The CDR3 totals 16 residues. V trimming: 4 bases; J trimming: 3 bases; junction bases outside the gene matches: 7.

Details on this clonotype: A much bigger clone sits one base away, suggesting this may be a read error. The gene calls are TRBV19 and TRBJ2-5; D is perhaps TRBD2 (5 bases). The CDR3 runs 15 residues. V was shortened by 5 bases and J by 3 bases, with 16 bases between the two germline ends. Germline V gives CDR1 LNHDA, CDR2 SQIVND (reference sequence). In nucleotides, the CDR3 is TGTGCCAGTAGTGGACCAGCGGTACGGGAAGAGACCCAGTACTTC. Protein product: CASSGPAVREETQYF.

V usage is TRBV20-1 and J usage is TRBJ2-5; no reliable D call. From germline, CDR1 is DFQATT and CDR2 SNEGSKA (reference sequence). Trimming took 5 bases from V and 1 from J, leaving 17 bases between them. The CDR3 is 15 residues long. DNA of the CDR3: TGCAGTGCTCCTTCCGAGAGAGGACCCCAAGAGACCCAGTACTTC. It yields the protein CSAPSERGPQETQYF.

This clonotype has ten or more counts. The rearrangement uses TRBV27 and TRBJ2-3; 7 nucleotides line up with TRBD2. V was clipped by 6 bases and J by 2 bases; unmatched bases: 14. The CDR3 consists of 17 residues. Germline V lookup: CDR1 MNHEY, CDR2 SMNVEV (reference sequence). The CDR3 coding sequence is TGTGCCAGCAGCGCCCATGGGACTATTCGGGCCACAGATACGCAGTATTTT. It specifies CASSAHGTIRATDTQYF.

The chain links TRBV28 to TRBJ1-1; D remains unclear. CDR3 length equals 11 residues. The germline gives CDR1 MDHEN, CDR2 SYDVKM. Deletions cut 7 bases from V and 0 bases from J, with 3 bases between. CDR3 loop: CASKMNTEAFF. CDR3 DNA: TGTGCCAGCAAGATGAACACTGAAGCTTTCTTT.

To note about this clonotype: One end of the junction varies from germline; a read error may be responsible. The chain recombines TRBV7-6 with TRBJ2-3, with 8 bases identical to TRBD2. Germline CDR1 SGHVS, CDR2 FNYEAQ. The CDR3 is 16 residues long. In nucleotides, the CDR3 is TGTCCGAGCAGCTTCTCGGGGCTAGCGGGCACAGACACGCAGTATTTT. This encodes CPSSFSGLAGTDTQYF.

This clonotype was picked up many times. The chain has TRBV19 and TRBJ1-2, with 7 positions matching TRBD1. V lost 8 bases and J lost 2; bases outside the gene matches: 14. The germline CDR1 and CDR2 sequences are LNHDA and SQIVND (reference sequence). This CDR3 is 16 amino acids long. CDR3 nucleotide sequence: TGTGCCAGTGCTATAGGACAGGCTGGGGGAAACTATGGCTACACCTTC. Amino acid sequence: CASAIGQAGGNYGYTF.

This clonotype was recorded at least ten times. The CDR3 loop reads CASSVGHFYEQYF. In nucleotides, the CDR3 is TGTGCCAGCAGCGTTGGACACTTCTACGAGCAGTACTTC. The chain is built from TRBV6-1 and TRBJ2-7, with a possible D match to TRBD1 (5 bases). V was trimmed by 6 bases and J by 3 bases, leaving 12 bases between them. Germline CDR1 is MNHNS and CDR2 is SASEGT. CDR3 length: 13 amino acids.

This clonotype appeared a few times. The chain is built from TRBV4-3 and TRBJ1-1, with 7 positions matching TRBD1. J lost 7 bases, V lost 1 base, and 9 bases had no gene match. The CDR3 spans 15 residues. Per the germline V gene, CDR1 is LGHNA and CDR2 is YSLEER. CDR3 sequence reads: CASSQVGTDADEAFF. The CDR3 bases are TGCGCCAGCAGCCAAGTCGGGACAGACGCCGATGAAGCTTTCTTT.

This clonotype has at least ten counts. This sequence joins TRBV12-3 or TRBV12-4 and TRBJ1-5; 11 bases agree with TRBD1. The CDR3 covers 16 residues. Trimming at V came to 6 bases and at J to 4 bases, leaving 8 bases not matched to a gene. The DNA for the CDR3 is TGTGCCAGCAGCCTCGGACAGGGGGCTGGGAATCAGCCCCAGCATTTT. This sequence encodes CASSLGQGAGNQPQHF.

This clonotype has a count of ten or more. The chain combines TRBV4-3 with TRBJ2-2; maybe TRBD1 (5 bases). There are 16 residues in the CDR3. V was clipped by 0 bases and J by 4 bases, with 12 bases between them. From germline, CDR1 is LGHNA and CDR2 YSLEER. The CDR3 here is CASSQDFDRFTGELFF. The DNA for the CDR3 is TGCGCCAGCAGCCAAGATTTCGACAGATTCACCGGGGAGCTGTTTTTT.

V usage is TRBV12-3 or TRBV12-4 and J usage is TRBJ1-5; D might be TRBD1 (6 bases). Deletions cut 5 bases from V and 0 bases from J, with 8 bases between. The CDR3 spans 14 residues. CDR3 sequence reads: CASSQGYSNQPQHF. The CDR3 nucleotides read TGTGCCAGCAGTCAGGGGTATAGCAATCAGCCCCAGCATTTT.

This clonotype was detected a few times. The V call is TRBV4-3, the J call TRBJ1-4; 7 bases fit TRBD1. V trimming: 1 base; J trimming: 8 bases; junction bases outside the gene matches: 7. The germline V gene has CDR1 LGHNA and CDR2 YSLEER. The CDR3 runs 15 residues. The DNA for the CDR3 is TGCGCCAGCAGCCAAGGTCCAGGGGGGGGAGAAAAACTGTTTTTT. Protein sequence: CASSQGPGGGEKLFF.

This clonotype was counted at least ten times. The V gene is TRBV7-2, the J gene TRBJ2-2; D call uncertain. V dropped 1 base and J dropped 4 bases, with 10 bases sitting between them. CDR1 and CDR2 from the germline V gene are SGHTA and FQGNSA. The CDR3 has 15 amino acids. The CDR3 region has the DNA TGTGCCAGCAGCTTAGTTCTTATCGGCACCGGGGAGCTGTTTTTT. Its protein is CASSLVLIGTGELFF. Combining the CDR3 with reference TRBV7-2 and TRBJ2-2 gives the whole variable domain GAGVSQSPSNKVTEKGKDVELRCDPISGHTALYWYRQSLGQGLEFLIYFQGNSAPDKSGLPSDRFSAERTGGSVSTLTIQRTQQEDSAVYLCASSLVLIGTGELFFGEGSRLTVL.

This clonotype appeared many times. Here the CDR3 reads CASSIGRLAGLETQYF. As DNA, the CDR3 is TGTGCCAGTAGTATAGGAAGACTAGCGGGATTGGAGACCCAGTACTTC. The rearrangement uses TRBV19 and TRBJ2-5; 11 bases are shared with TRBD2. V was clipped by 1 base and J by 5 bases; unmatched bases: 6. Germline lookup yields CDR1 LNHDA and CDR2 SQIVND (reference sequence). This CDR3 comprises 16 residues.

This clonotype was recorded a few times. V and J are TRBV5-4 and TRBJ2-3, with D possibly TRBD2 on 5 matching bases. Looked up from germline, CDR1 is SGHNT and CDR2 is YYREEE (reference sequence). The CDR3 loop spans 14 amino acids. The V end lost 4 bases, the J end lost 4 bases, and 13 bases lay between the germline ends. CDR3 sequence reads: CASSPRGFSDTQYF. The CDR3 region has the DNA TGTGCCAGCAGCCCCAGAGGGTTCTCAGATACGCAGTATTTT. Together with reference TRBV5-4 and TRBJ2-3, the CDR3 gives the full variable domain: ETGVTQSPTHLIKTRGQQVTLRCSSQSGHNTVSWYQQALGQGPQFIFQYYREEENGRGNFPPRFSGLQFPNYSSELNVNALELDDSALYLCASSPRGFSDTQYFGPGTRLTVL.

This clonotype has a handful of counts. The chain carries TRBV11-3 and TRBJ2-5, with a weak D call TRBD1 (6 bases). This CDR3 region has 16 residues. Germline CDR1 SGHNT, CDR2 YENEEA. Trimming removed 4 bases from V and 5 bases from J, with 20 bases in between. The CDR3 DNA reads TGTGCCAGCAGCTCGACCCGGGACACAGGGTTCGAGACCCAGTACTTC. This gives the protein CASSSTRDTGFETQYF.

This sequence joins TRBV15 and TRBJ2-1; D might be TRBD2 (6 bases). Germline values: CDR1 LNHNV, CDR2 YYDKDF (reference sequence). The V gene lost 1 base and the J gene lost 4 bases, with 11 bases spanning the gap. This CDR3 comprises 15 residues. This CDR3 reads CATSRGGDWYNEQFF. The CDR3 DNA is TGTGCCACCAGCAGAGGGGGGGACTGGTACAATGAGCAGTTCTTC.

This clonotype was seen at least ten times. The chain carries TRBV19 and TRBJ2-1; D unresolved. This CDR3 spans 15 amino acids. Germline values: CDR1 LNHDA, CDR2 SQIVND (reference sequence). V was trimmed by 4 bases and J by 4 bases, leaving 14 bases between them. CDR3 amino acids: CASSRLALGYNEQFF. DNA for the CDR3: TGTGCCAGTAGTAGATTGGCACTCGGGTACAATGAGCAGTTCTTC.